This T cell receptor (beta chain) was identified during a study of T-cell memory formation after mild COVID-19. Whole-study results and caveats: Contracting clones, day 15 to 85, had balanced CD4/CD8, and later expanders favored CD4+. Researchers found some responding clones in pre-infection memory, a sign that cross-reactive memory joined.

5'RACE primed from the constant segment yielded TCR alpha and TCR beta cDNA libraries bearing sample barcodes and UMIs. TCRdb reprocessed the 5' RACE reads via MiXCR and lists one record per CDR3 protein. The sample has roughly 170,000 distinct CDR3 sequences; less than 20% are singletons. This clonotype was found a few times. Antigen unknown. The CDR3 length is 16 residues. Germline CDR1 MNHEY, CDR2 SVGAGI. J gave up 4 bases and V 2 bases, and 9 bases lay outside the gene matches. Sequencing input: PBMCs or a T cell subset sorted from them (not recorded which). The sequence was obtained from a man aged 18-30 years who had mild COVID-19 (a few samples of this study predate the infection). Cell type and time point are not known. V and J are TRBV6-5 and TRBJ2-3; 7 nucleotides agree with TRBD1. CDR3 sequence: CASSYRGTAKADTQYF. CDR3 DNA: TGTGCCAGCAGTTACAGGGGGACAGCTAAGGCAGATACGCAGTATTTT.